Each of the 10 T cell receptor beta chains below was sequenced from the same sample in a study of T cell changes during pregnancy in multiple sclerosis. The method was immunoSEQ multiplex PCR; TCRdb's version includes in-frame clones alone and lacks a portion of them. Of 75,000 to 95,000 clones listed, approximately 93% are singletons. The specimen comprised CD4+ T cells from peripheral blood mononuclear cells, sampled after pregnancy. Source of these receptors: a female donor with multiple sclerosis, enrolled in a pregnancy study.

The chain uses TRBV15 and TRBJ1-1; possibly TRBD1 for D (6 bases). Looked up from germline, CDR1 is LNHNV and CDR2 is YYDKDF (reference sequence). Trimming took off 0 bases at V and 2 bases at J, with 13 bases between the two ends. The CDR3 runs 16 residues. The CDR3 loop is CATSRDATGLNTEAFF. CDR3 bases: TGTGCCACCAGCAGAGACGCGACAGGTCTTAACACTGAAGCTTTCTTT.

The chain couples TRBV6-5 to TRBJ2-7, with 10 bases that match TRBD2. This CDR3 region has 14 residues. Trimming at V came to 5 bases and at J to 4 bases, leaving 5 bases not matched to a gene. Germline-derived CDR1 and CDR2 are MNHEY and SVGAGI. The CDR3 coding sequence is TGTGCCAGCAGTATAGAACTAGCGGGGTACGAGCAGTACTTC. This sequence encodes CASSIELAGYEQYF.

The chain couples TRBV18 to TRBJ1-2, with 8 positions matching TRBD1. The V gene's germline CDR1 is KGHSH and CDR2 LQKENI. Trimming took 4 bases from V and 8 from J; bases not matched to a gene: 15. The CDR3 has 16 residues. Here the CDR3 reads CASSRAPGQENSGYTF. The DNA for the CDR3 is TGTGCCAGCTCACGTGCCCCGGGACAGGAGAATAGCGGCTACACCTTC.

The V gene is TRBV9, the J gene TRBJ2-5, with TRBD2 matching over 11 bases. This CDR3 is built from 15 residues. The ends lost 6 bases at V and 5 bases at J; junction bases unmatched: 9. Per the germline V gene, CDR1 is SGDLS and CDR2 is YYNGEE. In DNA, the CDR3 is TGTGCCAGCACCTATAGCGGGAGGGCCGGGGAGACCCAGTACTTC. The encoded protein is CASTYSGRAGETQYF.

The chain has TRBV7-2 and TRBJ2-2; 10 bases line up with TRBD1. V lost 1 base and J lost 6; bases outside the gene matches: 5. Per the germline V gene, CDR1 is SGHTA and CDR2 is FQGNSA. This CDR3 has 16 residues. CDR3 nucleotide sequence: TGTGCCAGCAGCTTAGGATGGGACAGGGGCCCCGGGGAGCTGTTTTTT. Residues: CASSLGWDRGPGELFF.

J is TRBJ2-5 and V is TRBV7-2, with D perhaps TRBD2 (7 bases). V was cut by 5 bases and J by 0 bases, with 13 bases left in between. The CDR3 covers 15 residues. Germline CDR1 and CDR2: SGHTA and FQGNSA. The CDR3 coding sequence is TGTGCCAGCAGCCGCGGGGGCGGAAACCAAGAGACCCAGTACTTC. Encoded protein: CASSRGGGNQETQYF.

The chain employs TRBV28 and TRBJ1-5; 10 nucleotides match TRBD1. The germline CDR1 and CDR2 sequences are MDHEN and SYDVKM. This CDR3 comprises 16 residues. The V segment lost 6 bases and the J segment 4 bases; nucleotides outside the gene matches: 9. In DNA form, the CDR3 reads TGTGCCAGCAGCTCCTTCGACAGGGGGCATAATCAGCCCCAGCATTTT. It specifies CASSSFDRGHNQPQHF. The full variable domain, rest sourced from reference TRBV28 and TRBJ1-5, is DVKVTQSSRYLVKRTGEKVFLECVQDMDHENMFWYRQDPGLGLRLIYFSYDVKMKEKGDIPEGYSVSREKKERFSLILESASTNQTSMYLCASSSFDRGHNQPQHFGDGTRLSIL.

J is TRBJ2-7 and V is TRBV28, with D unresolved. V was trimmed by 5 bases and J by 4 bases, leaving 9 bases between them. The CDR3 loop spans 12 amino acids. The germline CDR1 and CDR2 sequences are MDHEN and SYDVKM. CDR3 in amino acids: CASSPTSYEQYF. The DNA of the CDR3 is TGTGCCAGCAGTCCCACTTCGTACGAGCAGTACTTC.

This chain uses TRBV6-1 with TRBJ2-7; D is uncertain. Germline CDR1 is MNHNS and CDR2 is SASEGT. V was shortened by 8 bases and J by 1 base, with 9 bases between the two germline ends. The CDR3 length is 12 residues. CDR3 protein: CASGTVSYEQYF. In nucleotides, the CDR3 is TGTGCCAGCGGCACAGTATCCTACGAGCAGTACTTC.

The V call is TRBV4-2, the J call TRBJ2-3, with D perhaps matching TRBD2 (6 bases). The CDR3 is 19 amino acids. The germline CDR1 and CDR2 sequences are LGHNA and YNFKEQ. The V end was cut by 0 bases, the J end by 0 bases, with 19 bases between. The DNA for the CDR3 is TGTGCCAGCAGCCAAGATCCAGGTGCCGCGGGGCTTAGCACAGATACGCAGTATTTT. Protein sequence: CASSQDPGAAGLSTDTQYF.